The 17 T cell receptor beta chains given below trace back to one sample, sequenced in a study of neurological immune-mediated disorders. TCRdb analysed the 5' RACE reads with MiXCR anew, one entry per CDR3 protein. The table has 85,000 to 110,000 distinct CDR3 sequences, 10% to 14% seen once. Described time point: longitudinal time-point 3. Sequencing was carried out using PBMCs. These receptors originate from a female donor with HTLV-1-associated myelopathy (HAM/TSP).

This clonotype was found many times. The V and J genes are TRBV20-1 and TRBJ1-5; D remains unclear. Per the germline V gene, CDR1 is DFQATT and CDR2 is SNEGSKA (reference sequence). The CDR3 is 12 residues long. Trimming pared 3 bases from V and 1 base from J, leaving 4 bases between. The CDR3 DNA is TGCAGTGCTAGTGGGAGCAATCAGCCCCAGCATTTT. Its translation is CSASGSNQPQHF.

This clonotype was seen at least ten times. The J gene is TRBJ1-6, the V gene TRBV7-8; TRBD1 matches 7 bases. CDR1 and CDR2 (germline): SGHVS, FQNEAQ. The CDR3 sequence is 19 residues long. V lost 2 bases and J lost 2; bases outside the gene matches: 12. CDR3 DNA sequence: TGTGCCAGCAGCTTATACGTACAGGGGAGTTTACCCTATAATTCACCCCTCCACTTT. It specifies CASSLYVQGSLPYNSPLHF.

This clonotype came up many times. The chain combines TRBV7-9 with TRBJ2-1; 15 positions match TRBD2. Unmatched junction bases numbered 5, after V lost 5 bases and J lost 3 bases. This CDR3 is built from 17 residues. Germline lookup yields CDR1 SEHNR and CDR2 FQNEAQ (reference sequence). Here the CDR3 DNA reads TGTGCCAGCAGCCGGACTAGCGGGGGGGAGATCTACAATGAGCAGTTCTTC. It specifies CASSRTSGGEIYNEQFF.

About this clonotype: The CDR3 end shows no conserved phenylalanine or tryptophan, and so a read error is likely. The DNA is omitted, as the CDR3 cannot be located on it reliably, and the CDR3 follows TCRdb's listing. J is TRBJ2-1 and V is TRBV5-5; TRBD2 reflects the table's D call only, with no check against the DNA. Germline values: CDR1 SGHKS, CDR2 YYEKEE (reference sequence). Counting both end residues, the CDR3 totals 16 amino acids. The CDR3 protein is CASSDPGTSGHPEQIL.

This clonotype was seen many times. V usage is TRBV5-1 and J usage is TRBJ2-7, with D perhaps TRBD1 or TRBD2 (6 bases each). The CDR3 extends over 15 amino acids. CDR1 is SGHRS, CDR2 YFSETQ, per germline. Trimming shortened V by 2 bases and J by 6 bases, and 18 bases separated the two germline ends. DNA for the CDR3: TGCGCCAGCAGCTTTGATCCGCCGGGGGCGGTCGAGCAGTACTTC. Translation: CASSFDPPGAVEQYF.

The V and J genes are TRBV5-1 and TRBJ2-1; D perhaps matches TRBD1 (5 bases). Germline values: CDR1 SGHRS, CDR2 YFSETQ. V dropped 5 bases and J dropped 0 bases, with 9 bases sitting between them. This CDR3 is 14 amino acids long. The CDR3 nucleotides read TGCGCCAGCAGACTGACAGACTCCTACAATGAGCAGTTCTTC. Encoded protein: CASRLTDSYNEQFF.

The V gene is TRBV12-3 or TRBV12-4, the J gene TRBJ2-3; tentatively, D is TRBD2 (7 bases). V dropped 3 bases and J dropped 2 bases, with 15 bases sitting between them. This CDR3 has 16 amino acids. CDR3: CASSFRGGGTTDTQYF. CDR3 nucleotide sequence: TGTGCCAGCAGTTTTAGGGGCGGGGGCACCACAGATACGCAGTATTTT.

This clonotype was counted many times. This chain uses TRBV2 with TRBJ1-6; D ambiguous. Germline CDR1 is SNHLY and CDR2 is FYNNEI. The germline V and J ends were trimmed by 4 bases and 18 bases, with 13 bases remaining between them. The CDR3 length is 11 residues. CDR3 region: CASSGSDPRHF. The CDR3 DNA reads as TGTGCCAGCAGTGGATCGGACCCACGCCACTTT.

This clonotype was seen repeatedly, ten times or more. The J gene is TRBJ2-6, the V gene TRBV7-2, with D unclear. V lost 1 base and J 0 bases, leaving 7 bases between the germline ends. This CDR3 is 16 amino acids long. Germline V lookup: CDR1 SGHTA, CDR2 FQGNSA. Here the CDR3 reads CASSLVSGSGANVLTF. The CDR3 region has the DNA TGTGCCAGCAGCTTAGTTTCGGGCTCTGGGGCCAACGTCCTGACTTTC.

This clonotype was counted many times. The rearrangement uses TRBV5-1 and TRBJ2-1, with TRBD1 identical over 8 bases. The CDR3 length is 14 residues. Germline V gives CDR1 SGHRS, CDR2 YFSETQ. The trim removed 4 bases at V and 5 bases at J, leaving 5 bases unmatched. The CDR3 here is CASSPDREDNEQFF. The CDR3 nucleotides are TGCGCCAGCAGCCCGGACAGGGAAGACAATGAGCAGTTCTTC.

There are many counts of this clonotype. This chain links TRBV5-1 with TRBJ2-7; 12 bases are a match to TRBD1. CDR1 and CDR2 from the germline V gene are SGHRS and YFSETQ. J was trimmed by 5 bases and V by 7 bases; bases with no gene match: 7. The length of the CDR3 is 14 residues. CDR3 sequence reads: CASSGTGGTDEQYF. The CDR3 DNA reads as TGCGCCAGCTCGGGGACAGGGGGCACCGACGAGCAGTACTTC. Complete variable domain (other parts from reference TRBV5-1 and TRBJ2-7): KAGVTQTPRYLIKTRGQQVTLSCSPISGHRSVSWYQQTPGQGLQFLFEYFSETQRNKGNFPGRFSGRQFSNSRSEMNVSTLELGDSALYLCASSGTGGTDEQYFGPGTRLTVT.

CDR3 nucleotides: TGCGCCAGCAGCTCCGGGACAGGGGATTATGGCTACACCTTC. Translated: CASSSGTGDYGYTF. The gene calls are TRBV5-1 and TRBJ1-2; 10 bases are shared with TRBD1. The CDR3 runs 14 residues. Germline V gene data show CDR1 as SGHRS and CDR2 as YFSETQ. The junction had 4 bases not matched to a gene; V was cut back by 3 bases and J by 5 bases.

This clonotype occurred many times. The V gene is TRBV2, the J gene TRBJ2-1; no firm D call. Per germline, CDR1 SNHLY and CDR2 FYNNEI. The CDR3 is made up of 11 amino acids. The germline V and J ends were trimmed by 8 bases and 6 bases, with 8 bases remaining between them. The DNA of the CDR3 is TGTGCCAGCGGTATCGTCAATGAGCAGTTCTTC. It yields the protein CASGIVNEQFF. Combining the CDR3 with reference TRBV2 and TRBJ2-1 gives the whole variable domain EPEVTQTPSHQVTQMGQEVILRCVPISNHLYFYWYRQILGQKVEFLVSFYNNEISEKSEIFDDQFSVERPDGSNFTLKIRSTKLEDSAMYFCASGIVNEQFFGPGTRLTVL.

The chain joins TRBV5-1 to TRBJ2-2; 7 nucleotides match TRBD1. The germline gives CDR1 SGHRS, CDR2 YFSETQ. Unmatched junction bases numbered 7, after V lost 4 bases and J lost 1 base. The CDR3 has 16 amino acids. The CDR3 loop reads CASSIGAGGNTGELFF. The CDR3 bases are TGCGCCAGCAGCATAGGTGCAGGGGGGAACACCGGGGAGCTGTTTTTT.

There are many counts of this clonotype. This rearrangement joins TRBV21-1 to TRBJ2-2. TRBV21-1 is described as a pseudogene. This CDR3 has 17 residues. CDR3 sequence (DNA): TGTGCCAGCAGCAAAGCGCTTTCGGAGAGGGAAACCGGGGAGCTGTTTTTT. Translation gives CASSKALSERETGELFF.

Ten or more counts support this clonotype. V usage is TRBV6-1 and J usage is TRBJ1-4; 7 bases fit TRBD1. The germline CDR1 and CDR2 sequences are MNHNS and SASEGT. This CDR3 is 15 amino acids long. The junction had 8 bases not matched to a gene; V was cut back by 7 bases and J by 3 bases. Here the CDR3 reads CASIQRQGANEKLFF. The CDR3 DNA reads TGTGCCAGCATCCAACGACAGGGAGCTAATGAAAAACTGTTTTTT.

In its sample, this clonotype was seen many times. J is TRBJ2-5 and V is TRBV5-1, with a tentative D call TRBD2 (6 bases). The V end lost 0 bases, the J end lost 5 bases, and 23 bases lay between the germline ends. CDR3 length: 18 amino acids. The germline V gene encodes CDR1 SGHRS and CDR2 YFSETQ. CDR3 nucleotide sequence: TGCGCCAGCAGCTTGGCCGAGGCGGGGCCCCGAAACGGGGAGACCCAGTACTTC. Its protein product is CASSLAEAGPRNGETQYF.